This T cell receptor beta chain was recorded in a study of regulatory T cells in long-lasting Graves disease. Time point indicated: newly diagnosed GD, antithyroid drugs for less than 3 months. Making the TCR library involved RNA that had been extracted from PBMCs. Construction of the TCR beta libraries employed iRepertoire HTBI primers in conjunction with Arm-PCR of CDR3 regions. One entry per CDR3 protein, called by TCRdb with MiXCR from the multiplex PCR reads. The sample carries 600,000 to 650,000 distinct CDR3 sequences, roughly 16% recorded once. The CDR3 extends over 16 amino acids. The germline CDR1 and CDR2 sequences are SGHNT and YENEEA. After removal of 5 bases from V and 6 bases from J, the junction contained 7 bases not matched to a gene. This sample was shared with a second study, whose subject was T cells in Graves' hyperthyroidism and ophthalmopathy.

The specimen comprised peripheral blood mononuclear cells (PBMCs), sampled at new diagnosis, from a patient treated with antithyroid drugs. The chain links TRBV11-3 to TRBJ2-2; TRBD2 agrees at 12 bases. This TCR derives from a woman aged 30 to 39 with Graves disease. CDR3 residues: CASSLPSGRGPGELFF. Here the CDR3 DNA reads TGTGCCAGCAGCCTTCCTAGCGGGAGGGGGCCCGGGGAGCTGTTTTTT. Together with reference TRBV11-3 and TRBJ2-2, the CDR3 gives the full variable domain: EAGVVQSPRYKIIEKKQPVAFWCNPISGHNTLYWYLQNLGQGPELLIRYENEEAVDDSQLPKDRFSAERLKGVDSTLKIQPAELGDSAVYLCASSLPSGRGPGELFFGEGSRLTVL.